These 19 T cell receptor beta chains were all obtained from the same sample, sequenced in a study of shared clonotypes between healthy human individuals. Produced via immunoSEQ multiplex PCR; TCRdb's table is partial and in-frame only. The repertoire holds 2,500,000 or so clones, with around 92% as singletons. The sequenced sample was naive CD4+ T cells from PBMCs. Subset denoted: CD45RA+ positively selected. Source of these receptors: a man aged 18-30 years in good health. Some clones in this sample may be carry-over from other donors' samples.

The genes are TRBV9 and TRBJ2-7; 7 bases line up with TRBD1. Germline CDR1 is SGDLS and CDR2 is YYNGEE. Trimming took 3 bases from V and 3 from J; bases not matched to a gene: 9. The CDR3 is 15 amino acids. The CDR3: CASSDRDRSFYEQYF. CDR3 nucleotides: TGTGCCAGCAGCGACCGGGACAGATCGTTCTACGAGCAGTACTTC.

The V and J genes are TRBV5-4 and TRBJ2-5; tentatively, D is TRBD2 (6 bases). The CDR3 contains 12 residues. Germline CDR1 is SGHNT and CDR2 is YYREEE (reference sequence). The germline V and J ends were trimmed by 0 bases and 7 bases, with 7 bases remaining between them. The CDR3 sequence is CASSLVGGTQYF. CDR3 sequence (DNA): TGTGCCAGCAGCTTGGTCGGGGGGACCCAGTACTTC.

The chain uses TRBV7-2 and TRBJ2-2; 11 bases line up with TRBD1. V shed 10 bases, J shed 5 bases, and the junction held 6 bases outside the gene matches. The CDR3 covers 14 residues. The germline V gene encodes CDR1 SGHTA and CDR2 FQGNSA. Here the CDR3 DNA reads TGTGCCACCGGACAGGGGGCGTATACCGGGGAGCTGTTTTTT. It translates to CATGQGAYTGELFF.

The chain links TRBV7-2 to TRBJ2-5, with 7 bases aligning to TRBD1. Germline-derived CDR1 and CDR2 are SGHTA and FQGNSA. The CDR3 covers 15 residues. The junction had 11 bases not matched to a gene; V was cut back by 3 bases and J by 7 bases. CDR3 nucleotides: TGTGCCAGCAGCTTTAGCCCAGGGGGAACGGGGACCCAGTACTTC. Translating it yields CASSFSPGGTGTQYF.

The genes are TRBV5-1 and TRBJ2-5, with D possibly being TRBD1 (5 bases). CDR3 size: 17 residues. Germline V gene lookup returns CDR1 SGHRS and CDR2 YFSETQ. V lost 4 bases, J lost 5 bases, and 24 bases lay in between. CDR3 in amino acids: CASSVQGWGTLLETQYF. The CDR3 DNA follows: TGCGCCAGCAGCGTGCAGGGTTGGGGAACGCTCCTGGAGACCCAGTACTTC.

In its sample, this clone was seen once. The chain has TRBV7-3 and TRBJ2-3; D is unresolved. The CDR3 spans 13 residues. Germline loops: CDR1 SGHTA, CDR2 FQGTGA. V dropped 5 bases and J dropped 3 bases, with 9 bases sitting between them. The DNA for the CDR3 is TGTGCCAGCAGCCAGGTACCGACAGATACGCAGTATTTT. Its translation: CASSQVPTDTQYF. The full variable domain, its missing parts supplied by reference TRBV7-3 and TRBJ2-3, is GAGVSQTPSNKVTEKGKYVELRCDPISGHTALYWYRQSLGQGPEFLIYFQGTGAADDSGLPNDRFFAVRPEGSVSTLKIQRTERGDSAVYLCASSQVPTDTQYFGPGTRLTVL.

CDR3 in DNA: TGTGCCAGCAGTTTATACAGGGTCTCCTACGAGCAGTACTTC. Translated, it gives CASSLYRVSYEQYF. The rearrangement uses TRBV28 and TRBJ2-7, with D perhaps TRBD1 (6 bases). The CDR3 consists of 14 residues. V dropped 1 base and J dropped 0 bases, with 7 bases sitting between them. Germline CDR1 reads MDHEN; CDR2 reads SYDVKM. The full variable domain, rest sourced from reference TRBV28 and TRBJ2-7, is DVKVTQSSRYLVKRTGEKVFLECVQDMDHENMFWYRQDPGLGLRLIYFSYDVKMKEKGDIPEGYSVSREKKERFSLILESASTNQTSMYLCASSLYRVSYEQYFGPGTRLTVT.

This chain uses TRBV4-1 with TRBJ2-7, with D possibly being TRBD2 (5 bases). This CDR3 region has 14 residues. Germline V gene sequence: CDR1 MGHRA, CDR2 YSYEKL. The V and J ends lost 3 bases and 1 base respectively, with 10 bases between them. Written as DNA, the CDR3 is TGCGCCAGCAGCCAGGACTGGAAGTCCTACGAGCAGTACTTC. This sequence encodes CASSQDWKSYEQYF.

The rearrangement uses TRBV5-4 and TRBJ2-3; tentatively, D is TRBD2 (5 bases). Trimming took 0 bases from V and 3 from J, leaving 17 bases between them. This CDR3 spans 17 amino acids. The germline V gene has CDR1 SGHNT and CDR2 YYREEE (reference sequence). The CDR3 DNA reads TGTGCCAGCAGCTTGGCGGAGGCGGGTCGTAGGACAGATACGCAGTATTTT. Residues: CASSLAEAGRRTDTQYF.

The chain combines TRBV9 with TRBJ1-5, with a tentative D call TRBD1 (5 bases). Per the germline V gene, CDR1 is SGDLS and CDR2 is YYNGEE. This CDR3 has 13 residues. V gave up 3 bases and J gave up 7 bases, with 11 bases separating them. CDR3 residues: CASSAEEGQPQHF. The CDR3 DNA reads TGTGCCAGCAGCGCAGAGGAGGGGCAGCCCCAGCATTTT.

The chain recombines TRBV13 with TRBJ1-3, with a weak D call TRBD1 (6 bases). Germline CDR1 is PRHDT and CDR2 is FYEKMQ (reference sequence). The CDR3 covers 16 residues. V gave up 2 bases and J gave up 2 bases, with 13 bases separating them. The CDR3 loop reads CASSLRTGSAGNTIYF. The CDR3 nucleotides read TGTGCCAGCAGCTTAAGAACAGGGAGCGCTGGAAACACCATATATTTT.

V and J are TRBV7-9 and TRBJ2-1; D call uncertain. Trimming pared 5 bases from V and 0 bases from J, leaving 14 bases between. Germline lookup yields CDR1 SEHNR and CDR2 FQNEAQ (reference sequence). This CDR3 is 16 amino acids long. CDR3 in amino acids: CASSALSRGSYNEQFF. In DNA form, the CDR3 reads TGTGCCAGCAGCGCGTTGAGTAGAGGCTCCTACAATGAGCAGTTCTTC.

For this clone: The same CDR3 also results from other DNA sequences found in this sample. The gene calls are TRBV5-1 and TRBJ2-2; TRBD2 aligns across 8 bases. The V segment lost 2 bases and the J segment 0 bases; nucleotides outside the gene matches: 3. The CDR3 is 16 amino acids. CDR1 is SGHRS, CDR2 YFSETQ, per germline. The CDR3 is CASSFTSGSNTGELFF. CDR3 DNA sequence: TGCGCCAGCAGCTTCACTAGCGGTTCGAACACCGGGGAGCTGTTTTTT.

The rearrangement links TRBV7-2 to TRBJ2-7, with D perhaps TRBD1 or TRBD2 (5 bases each). Germline V gene data show CDR1 as SGHTA and CDR2 as FQGNSA. This CDR3 has 13 amino acids. Between the trimmed V and J ends, which lost 5 bases and 6 bases, there was a span of 14 bases. CDR3 sequence reads: CASSADRDGEQYF. Written as DNA, the CDR3 is TGTGCCAGCAGCGCAGACCGGGACGGCGAGCAGTACTTC.

The chain joins TRBV5-1 to TRBJ1-4; tentative D call: TRBD1 (5 bases). Germline CDR1 SGHRS, CDR2 YFSETQ. Between the trimmed V and J ends, which lost 0 bases and 0 bases, there was a span of 12 bases. CDR3 length: 17 amino acids. This CDR3 reads CASSLGQGTTTNEKLFF. CDR3 sequence (DNA): TGCGCCAGCAGCTTGGGGCAGGGAACTACAACTAATGAAAAACTGTTTTTT.

A note on this clone: The same CDR3 also results from other DNA sequences found in this sample. This sequence joins TRBV7-3 and TRBJ1-1; D gene unclear. The V and J ends lost 1 base and 2 bases respectively, with 5 bases between them. There are 13 residues in the CDR3. CDR1 and CDR2 (germline): SGHTA, FQGTGA. CDR3 in amino acids: CASSLRQNTEAFF. The CDR3 nucleotides read TGTGCCAGCAGCTTAAGGCAAAACACTGAAGCTTTCTTT.

The chain combines TRBV6-6 with TRBJ1-1, with a possible D match to TRBD1 (6 bases). This CDR3 contains 14 residues. Trimming removed 5 bases from V and 1 base from J, with 11 bases in between. Germline V gene sequence: CDR1 MNHNY, CDR2 SVGAGI (reference sequence). The CDR3 here is CASSQGGTNTEAFF. The CDR3 DNA reads as TGTGCCAGCAGTCAAGGGGGTACGAACACTGAAGCTTTCTTT.

This clone was seen a handful of times. The same CDR3 also results from other DNA sequences found in this sample. This sequence joins TRBV18 and TRBJ2-3; D gene uncertain. The V and J ends lost 1 base and 1 base respectively, with 3 bases between them. Looked up from germline, CDR1 is KGHSH and CDR2 is LQKENI. The CDR3 covers 13 residues. The CDR3 loop reads CASSPLGTDTQYF. The CDR3 DNA reads TGTGCCAGCTCACCACTAGGCACAGATACGCAGTATTTT.

The chain links TRBV7-6 to TRBJ1-1, with 9 bases lining up with TRBD1. Losses at the gene ends were 5 bases for V and 4 bases for J; bases not matched to a gene: 2. The CDR3 covers 13 residues. Germline CDR1 and CDR2: SGHVS and FNYEAQ. CDR3 in amino acids: CASSRGQGTEAFF. CDR3 in DNA: TGTGCCAGCAGCCGGGGACAGGGCACTGAAGCTTTCTTT.